This entry features one T cell receptor (beta chain) sequence. V was pared by 6 bases and J by 4 bases, with 15 bases between. CDR1 is SNHLY and CDR2 is FYNNEI in the germline V gene. The CDR3 is made up of 15 amino acids. Study processing details: Using reference gene primer amplification, nucleated cell counts were estimated. Only in-frame clones appear in the TCRdb table, and some are missing; sequencing was by immunoSEQ multiplex PCR. That table gives V, J and clone size, and the DNA gave D and trimming. The sample comprises under 300,000 clones, about four fifths of which are singletons, and 1.9% rests with the top ten. This specimen belongs to a study of blood T cell repertoires in COVID-19. At the level of the study: Sites in the United States, Italy and Spain provided acute and convalescent COVID-19 samples. PBMCs, B-cell-depleted T cells, or T cells provided the cDNA or gDNA that made up the material.

The clonotype originates from a man aged 25-40 years who had recovered from COVID-19. Sequencing was done on a sample of peripheral blood. The chain links TRBV2 to TRBJ2-2; D is unresolved. The CDR3 reads CASRLDTVRTGELFF. DNA of the CDR3: TGTGCCAGCAGGCTCGACACGGTTCGCACCGGGGAGCTGTTTTTT.